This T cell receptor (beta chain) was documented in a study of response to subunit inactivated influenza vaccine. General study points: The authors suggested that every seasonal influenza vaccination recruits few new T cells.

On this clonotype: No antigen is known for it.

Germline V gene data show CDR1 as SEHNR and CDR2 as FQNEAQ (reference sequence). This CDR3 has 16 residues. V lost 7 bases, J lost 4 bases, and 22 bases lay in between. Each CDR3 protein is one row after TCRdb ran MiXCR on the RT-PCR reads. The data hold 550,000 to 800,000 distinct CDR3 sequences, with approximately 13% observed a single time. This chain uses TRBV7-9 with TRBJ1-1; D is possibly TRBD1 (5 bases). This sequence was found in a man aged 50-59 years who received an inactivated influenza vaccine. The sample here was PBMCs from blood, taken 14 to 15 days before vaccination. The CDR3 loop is CASIHFVRERGTEAFF. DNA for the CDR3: TGTGCCAGCATCCACTTTGTCCGGGAGAGGGGCACTGAAGCTTTCTTT.